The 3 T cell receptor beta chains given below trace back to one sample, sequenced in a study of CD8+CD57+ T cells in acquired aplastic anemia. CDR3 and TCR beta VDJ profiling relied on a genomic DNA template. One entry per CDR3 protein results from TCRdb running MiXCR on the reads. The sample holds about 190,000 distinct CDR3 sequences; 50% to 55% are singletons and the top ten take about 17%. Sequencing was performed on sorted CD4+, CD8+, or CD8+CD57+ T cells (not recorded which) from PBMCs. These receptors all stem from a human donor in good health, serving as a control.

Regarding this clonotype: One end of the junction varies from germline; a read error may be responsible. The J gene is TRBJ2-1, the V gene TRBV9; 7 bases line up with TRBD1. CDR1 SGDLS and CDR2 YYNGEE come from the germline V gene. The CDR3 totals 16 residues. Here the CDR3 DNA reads TGTGCCAGCGGCGTAGCCCGGGACAGCTCCTACAATGAGCAGTTCTTC. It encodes CASGVARDSSYNEQFF.

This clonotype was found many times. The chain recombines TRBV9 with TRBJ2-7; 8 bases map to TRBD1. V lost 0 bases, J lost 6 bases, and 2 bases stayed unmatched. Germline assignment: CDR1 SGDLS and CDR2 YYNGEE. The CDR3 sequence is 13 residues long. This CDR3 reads CASSVGQGSEQYF. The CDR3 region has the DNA TGTGCCAGCAGCGTAGGACAGGGGAGCGAGCAGTACTTC. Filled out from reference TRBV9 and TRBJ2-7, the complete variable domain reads DSGVTQTPKHLITATGQRVTLRCSPRSGDLSVYWYQQSLDQGLQFLIQYYNGEERAKGNILERFSAQQFPDLHSELNLSSLELGDSALYFCASSVGQGSEQYFGPGTRLTVT.

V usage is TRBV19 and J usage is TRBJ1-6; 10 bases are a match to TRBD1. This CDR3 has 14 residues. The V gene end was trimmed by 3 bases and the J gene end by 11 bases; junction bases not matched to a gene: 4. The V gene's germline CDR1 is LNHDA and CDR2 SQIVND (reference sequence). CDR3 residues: CASSMPGQGTPLHF. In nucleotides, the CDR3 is TGTGCCAGTAGTATGCCGGGACAGGGGACACCCCTCCACTTT.